This TCR beta chain was recorded in a study of blood T cell repertoires in COVID-19. For the study at large: In each case, the material was cDNA or gDNA derived from T cells, B-cell-depleted T cells, or PBMCs.

There are a few counts of this clone. Clones were sequenced by immunoSEQ multiplex PCR, and TCRdb holds only the in-frame ones, with some missing. The profile shows some 150,000 clones, about nine tenths of them singletons. The CDR3 runs 14 residues. This chain links TRBV21-1 with TRBJ1-2. TRBV21-1 counts as a pseudogene. Specimen: peripheral blood. This receptor was identified in a man in his 70s with acute or convalescent COVID-19. The chain's CDR3 is CASSWEASPYGYTF. DNA for the CDR3: TGTGCCAGCAGTTGGGAGGCCTCCCCTTATGGCTACACCTTC.